Below are 21 T cell receptor beta chains sequenced from a single sample in a study of T cells after posttransplantation cyclophosphamide. Assay used: immunoSEQ multiplex PCR; TCRdb lists only in-frame clones, some missing. The table records under 8,500 clones, approximately 70% of them present only once. Treatment was busulfan-fludarabine conditioning, a marrow graft, and cyclophosphamide on days +3 and +4. The source was PBMCs, collected around 1,500 days after allogeneic stem cell transplant with posttransplant cyclophosphamide. These receptors were collected from a male patient between 25 and 40 years old who received an allogeneic stem cell transplant from a related donor, was CMV-positive, and had acute GVHD only. Some T cells may be the graft donor's.

The J gene is TRBJ2-5, the V gene TRBV5-1; D is ambiguous. The ends were cut back, 0 bases at V and 1 base at J, with 4 bases in the middle. This CDR3 has 13 residues. The germline V gene has CDR1 SGHRS and CDR2 YFSETQ. Here the CDR3 DNA reads TGCGCCAGCAGCTTGGACGGCCAAGAGACCCAGTACTTC. It codes for CASSLDGQETQYF.

CDR3: CASSYGGGYTF. CDR3 sequence (DNA): TGTGCCAGCAGCTACGGGGGGGGCTACACCTTC. V and J are TRBV7-2 and TRBJ1-2; tentatively, D is TRBD1 (5 bases). This CDR3 comprises 11 residues. Germline CDR1 reads SGHTA; CDR2 reads FQGNSA. V was clipped by 4 bases and J by 8 bases, with 8 bases between them. Together with reference TRBV7-2 and TRBJ1-2, the CDR3 gives the full variable domain: GAGVSQSPSNKVTEKGKDVELRCDPISGHTALYWYRQSLGQGLEFLIYFQGNSAPDKSGLPSDRFSAERTGGSVSTLTIQRTQQEDSAVYLCASSYGGGYTFGSGTRLTVV.

In its sample, this clone was seen a few times. This chain joins TRBV29-1 and TRBJ1-2; D is possibly TRBD1 (6 bases). The CDR3 loop spans 13 amino acids. The germline CDR1 and CDR2 sequences are SQVTM and ANQGSEA. Trimming took 5 bases from V and 0 from J, leaving 10 bases between them. The CDR3 nucleotides read TGCAGCGTTAGGACAGAAACTAACTATGGCTACACCTTC. This gives the protein CSVRTETNYGYTF.

This clone occurred a few times. The chain joins TRBV4-2 to TRBJ2-7; 8 bases agree with TRBD1. The CDR3 sequence is 16 residues long. Germline trimming cut 4 bases from V and 3 bases from J; bases unmatched to any gene: 11. CDR1 and CDR2 from the germline V gene are LGHNA and YNFKEQ. The CDR3 DNA follows: TGTGCCAGCAGCCCGCCCGCGGGGACAGGCGTCTACGAGCAGTACTTC. Translation: CASSPPAGTGVYEQYF.

The genes are TRBV19 and TRBJ2-7; D remains ambiguous. V was shortened by 3 bases and J by 7 bases, with 19 bases between the two germline ends. Germline values: CDR1 LNHDA, CDR2 SQIVND (reference sequence). This CDR3 comprises 15 residues. The CDR3 loop is CASSINLAPYGEQYF. DNA of the CDR3: TGTGCCAGTAGTATTAATTTGGCCCCCTACGGGGAGCAGTACTTC. The whole variable domain, filled in from reference TRBV19 and TRBJ2-7, reads DGGITQSPKYLFRKEGQNVTLSCEQNLNHDAMYWYRQDPGQGLRLIYYSQIVNDFQKGDIAEGYSVSREKKESFPLTVTSAQKNPTAFYLCASSINLAPYGEQYFGPGTRLTVT.

The chain links TRBV2 to TRBJ2-5, with D maybe TRBD2 (5 bases). V gave up 7 bases and J gave up 1 base, with 7 bases separating them. CDR3 size: 12 residues. CDR1 and CDR2 from the germline V gene are SNHLY and FYNNEI. In DNA form, the CDR3 reads TGTGCCAGCAAGAGGGTCCAAGAGACCCAGTACTTC. Amino acids: CASKRVQETQYF.

This sequence joins TRBV7-2 and TRBJ1-5; D is unresolved. V was shortened by 4 bases and J by 0 bases, with 4 bases between the two germline ends. The length of the CDR3 is 13 residues. The germline CDR1 and CDR2 sequences are SGHTA and FQGNSA. Written as DNA, the CDR3 is TGTGCCAGCAGCTCCTATAGCAATCAGCCCCAGCATTTT. Protein product: CASSSYSNQPQHF.

The chain links TRBV10-3 to TRBJ1-5, with 11 bases identical to TRBD1. CDR1 is ENHRY, CDR2 SYGVKD, per germline. The CDR3 consists of 16 residues. J gave up 5 bases and V 2 bases, and 5 bases lay outside the gene matches. Here the CDR3 DNA reads TGTGCCATCAGTGAGCCGGACAGGGGGCCAGATCAGCCCCAGCATTTT. This encodes CAISEPDRGPDQPQHF.

The V gene is TRBV6-5, the J gene TRBJ2-7; 7 bases agree with TRBD1. Unmatched junction bases numbered 1, after V lost 4 bases and J lost 1 base. CDR3 length equals 13 residues. CDR1 is MNHEY and CDR2 is SVGAGI in the germline V gene. The CDR3 protein is CASSCRGSYEQYF. The CDR3 region has the DNA TGTGCCAGCAGTTGCAGGGGGTCCTACGAGCAGTACTTC.

The rearrangement joins TRBV6-1 to TRBJ2-3; 9 nucleotides line up with TRBD2. The CDR3 is made up of 14 amino acids. From germline, CDR1 is MNHNS and CDR2 SASEGT. The CDR3 DNA follows: TGTGCTGGAAGGCGGGGGGGCGTCGCAGATACGCAGTATTTT. This sequence encodes CAGRRGGVADTQYF.

In this sample, this clone turned up a few times. V is TRBV7-9 and J is TRBJ1-2, with TRBD1 identical over 7 bases. The J segment lost 4 bases and the V segment lost 2 bases, leaving 4 bases of the junction unmatched. CDR1 SEHNR and CDR2 FQNEAQ come from the germline V gene (reference sequence). The CDR3 has 14 amino acids. The CDR3 region is CASSLLGQSYGYTF. As DNA, the CDR3 is TGTGCCAGCAGCTTACTGGGACAGAGCTATGGCTACACCTTC.

This clone was seen a few times. The chain links TRBV7-2 to TRBJ2-7; 12 nucleotides agree with TRBD1. Losses at the gene ends were 7 bases for V and 2 bases for J; bases not matched to a gene: 3. CDR1 and CDR2 (germline): SGHTA, FQGNSA. This CDR3 region has 14 residues. CDR3 loop: CASTGTGGPYEQYF. In nucleotides, the CDR3 is TGTGCCAGCACCGGGACAGGGGGCCCCTACGAGCAGTACTTC.

This chain joins TRBV18 and TRBJ1-2, with 8 bases identical to TRBD1. Unmatched junction bases numbered 8, after V lost 3 bases and J lost 5 bases. The CDR3 extends over 15 amino acids. CDR1 KGHSH and CDR2 LQKENI come from the germline V gene. Here the CDR3 DNA reads TGTGCCAGCTCACCCCTATGGCAGGGGGCTTATGGCTACACCTTC. This encodes CASSPLWQGAYGYTF.

CDR3 nucleotide sequence: TGTGCCAGCTCTGGGACAGGGGGCGACAACTATGGCTACACCTTC. It yields the protein CASSGTGGDNYGYTF. The chain employs TRBV18 and TRBJ1-2, with 12 bases lining up with TRBD1. The CDR3 loop spans 15 amino acids. J gave up 2 bases and V 6 bases, and 4 bases lay outside the gene matches. Germline-derived CDR1 and CDR2 are KGHSH and LQKENI.

V is TRBV28 and J is TRBJ1-2, with a tentative D call TRBD1 (5 bases). Trimming shortened V by 6 bases and J by 8 bases, and 19 bases separated the two germline ends. Germline CDR1 MDHEN, CDR2 SYDVKM. This CDR3 region has 14 residues. In DNA form, the CDR3 reads TGTGCCAGCAGCCGGACCCCACAGGTGCCGGGCTACACCTTC. This translates into CASSRTPQVPGYTF.

The chain uses TRBV18 and TRBJ2-7; no definite D call. Trimming took off 3 bases at V and 0 bases at J, with 6 bases between the two ends. This CDR3 has 13 amino acids. Germline V gene sequence: CDR1 KGHSH, CDR2 LQKENI. The CDR3 nucleotides are TGTGCCAGCTCACCTGGTAGCTCCTACGAGCAGTACTTC. Its protein product is CASSPGSSYEQYF.

The CDR3: CASSLGWTGGLDTQYF. Written as DNA, the CDR3 is TGTGCCAGCAGCTTAGGTTGGACAGGGGGTTTGGATACGCAGTATTTT. This chain uses TRBV11-3 with TRBJ2-3; 10 nucleotides match TRBD1. The germline V gene has CDR1 SGHNT and CDR2 YENEEA. CDR3 size: 16 residues. With V trimmed by 1 base and J by 6 bases, 7 bases remained unmatched.

The genes are TRBV4-1 and TRBJ1-2; D remains unclear. The V and J ends lost 0 bases and 4 bases respectively, with 12 bases between them. Germline values: CDR1 MGHRA, CDR2 YSYEKL. The CDR3 spans 15 residues. This CDR3 reads CASSQDRETGYGYTF. CDR3 coding DNA: TGCGCCAGCAGCCAAGATAGGGAGACTGGCTATGGCTACACCTTC.

The chain joins TRBV7-3 to TRBJ2-1; 10 bases align to TRBD2. V shed 6 bases and J 4 bases; nucleotides not matched to a gene: 6. CDR3 size: 15 residues. Germline CDR1 and CDR2: SGHTA and FQGTGA. CDR3 in DNA: TGTGCCAGCAGGGCCGGGACTAGCGAATACAATGAGCAGTTCTTC. As protein: CASRAGTSEYNEQFF.

In its sample, this clone was seen once. The genes are TRBV29-1 and TRBJ2-2; possible D gene TRBD2, 5 bases. The germline gives CDR1 SQVTM, CDR2 ANQGSEA. Trimming took off 6 bases at V and 4 bases at J, with 9 bases between the two ends. This CDR3 comprises 12 residues. The CDR3 DNA reads as TGCAGCGTCTTACTAGGCACCGGGGAGCTGTTTTTT. Protein product: CSVLLGTGELFF.

The CDR3 nucleotides read TGTGCCAGCAGCGTAGGACAGGCCCCATACAATGAGCAGTTCTTC. Protein: CASSVGQAPYNEQFF. This chain connects TRBV9 to TRBJ2-1; TRBD1 is a possible D gene (6 bases). The CDR3 contains 15 residues. Trimming removed 0 bases from V and 4 bases from J, with 11 bases in between. Germline lookup yields CDR1 SGDLS and CDR2 YYNGEE.